Sequencing of this T cell receptor (beta chain) was carried out in a study of control samples from healthy donors and cancer patients. Sequenced by immunoSEQ multiplex PCR; TCRdb stores in-frame clones only, minus some. The table includes 150,000 to 200,000 clones, roughly 95% detected once. V was pared by 5 bases and J by 0 bases, with 10 bases between. The CDR3 is 15 residues long. Per the germline V gene, CDR1 is MNHEY and CDR2 is SMNVEV (reference sequence). The sequence was collected from a woman in her twenties or thirties in good health. The rearrangement uses TRBV27 and TRBJ1-4; D call uncertain. The sequenced material came from blood. The DNA of the CDR3 is TGTGCCAGCAGTAGGAGTGGTGCAACTAATGAAAAACTGTTTTTT. Its translation is CASSRSGATNEKLFF.